This T cell receptor beta chain originates from a study of shared clonotypes between healthy human individuals. Overall study results and limits: On the whole, naive subsets had larger estimated richness than memory subsets had.

A word on this clone: No antigen is known for it.

A deep-level run was used for the assay. Clones were sequenced by immunoSEQ multiplex PCR, and TCRdb holds only the in-frame ones, with some missing. The sample carries about 2.4 million clones, 93% recorded once. CDR1 and CDR2 (germline): SGHNT, YENEEA. The CDR3 contains 14 residues. V was clipped by 6 bases and J by 3 bases, with 11 bases between them. What was sequenced was naive CD4+ T cells from PBMCs. Subset reported: CD45RA+ positively selected. This chain links TRBV11-3 with TRBJ2-2; no definite D call. The TCR was taken from a young man in good health. Some clones in this sample may be carry-over from other donors' samples. CDR3 region: CASRIGRDTGELFF. The CDR3, as DNA: TGTGCCAGCAGGATTGGACGGGACACCGGGGAGCTGTTTTTT. Full variable domain (outside the CDR3, taken from reference TRBV11-3 and TRBJ2-2): EAGVVQSPRYKIIEKKQPVAFWCNPISGHNTLYWYLQNLGQGPELLIRYENEEAVDDSQLPKDRFSAERLKGVDSTLKIQPAELGDSAVYLCASRIGRDTGELFFGEGSRLTVL.